This TCR beta chain was identified in a study of T cell changes during pregnancy in multiple sclerosis. CDR1 is LNHDA, CDR2 SQIVND, per germline (reference sequence). This CDR3 region has 16 residues. V was pared by 3 bases and J by 4 bases, with 16 bases between. Profiled with immunoSEQ multiplex PCR; TCRdb holds only in-frame clones, not every one. The repertoire includes under 90,000 clones, just under 95% of them detected once, and approximately 4% sits in the top ten. This material consisted of peripheral blood, taken after pregnancy. The receptor was derived from a female donor in good health, enrolled as a control in a pregnancy study. The rearrangement links TRBV19 to TRBJ1-5; the D gene is possibly TRBD1 (5 bases). The CDR3 sequence: CASSMSRGTINQPQHF. CDR3 nucleotides: TGTGCCAGTAGTATGTCGCGGGGGACCATTAATCAGCCCCAGCATTTT.